Listed here are 10 T cell receptor beta chains from one sample, sequenced in a study of T cell repertoires and HLA-DP antigens. The data were produced by immunoSEQ multiplex PCR, yet TCRdb's version contains in-frame clones alone and is incomplete. Here the sample spans more than 90,000 clones, approximately 92% being singletons. The antigens for these receptors are not known. The sample taken for sequencing was CD4+ T cells from PBMCs. These receptors all come from a woman between 18 and 29 years old in good health and CMV-seronegative.

This rearrangement joins TRBV4-3 to TRBJ2-1, with 12 positions matching TRBD2. The V segment lost 4 bases and the J segment 0 bases; nucleotides outside the gene matches: 16. CDR1 and CDR2 from the germline V gene are LGHNA and YSLEER. This CDR3 is built from 21 residues. In nucleotides, the CDR3 is TGCGCCAGCAGCCGACTAGCGGGGGCCTTGACGTATGGAAGCTCCTACAATGAGCAGTTCTTC. It codes for CASSRLAGALTYGSSYNEQFF.

The V gene is TRBV5-1, the J gene TRBJ2-3; 7 bases agree with TRBD1. Trimming cost V 5 bases and J 1 base; bases outside gene matches: 7. Germline V lookup: CDR1 SGHRS, CDR2 YFSETQ. This CDR3 is built from 15 residues. This CDR3 reads CASRPGGMGTDTQYF. The CDR3, as DNA: TGCGCCAGCAGGCCAGGGGGAATGGGCACAGATACGCAGTATTTT.

The chain has TRBV5-1 and TRBJ2-3; maybe TRBD1 (6 bases). Germline loops: CDR1 SGHRS, CDR2 YFSETQ. This CDR3 contains 13 residues. Trimming took 2 bases from V and 5 from J, leaving 9 bases between them. This chain's CDR3 is CASSLQGEDTQYF. CDR3 bases: TGCGCCAGCAGCTTACAGGGTGAAGATACGCAGTATTTT.

This rearrangement joins TRBV28 to TRBJ1-6, with D perhaps TRBD1 (5 bases). CDR1 is MDHEN, CDR2 SYDVKM, per germline. This CDR3 is built from 15 residues. Between the trimmed V and J ends, which lost 6 bases and 7 bases, there was a span of 16 bases. The CDR3 DNA is TGTGCCAGCAGCCCCCCAAGGGGCGGGAATTCACCCCTCCACTTT. Residues: CASSPPRGGNSPLHF.

In nucleotides, the CDR3 is TGTGCCAGCAGTTTCGCCGGGACTAGTCAAGAGACCCAGTACTTC. This gives the protein CASSFAGTSQETQYF. The V and J genes are TRBV6-6 and TRBJ2-5; 8 nucleotides match TRBD2. The V segment lost 4 bases and the J segment 2 bases; nucleotides outside the gene matches: 6. The CDR3 is 15 amino acids. Looked up from germline, CDR1 is MNHNY and CDR2 is SVGAGI (reference sequence).

This chain connects TRBV28 to TRBJ2-7; D gene ambiguous. V gave up 3 bases and J gave up 2 bases, with 11 bases separating them. There are 14 residues in the CDR3. CDR1 is MDHEN and CDR2 is SYDVKM in the germline V gene. CDR3 DNA sequence: TGTGCCAGCAGTTTTCTCCAAGCCCCCTACGAGCAGTACTTC. It yields the protein CASSFLQAPYEQYF.

This rearrangement joins TRBV29-1 to TRBJ1-2, with D possibly TRBD1 on 6 matching bases. V was clipped by 4 bases and J by 6 bases, with 21 bases between them. From germline, CDR1 is SQVTM and CDR2 ANQGSEA. This CDR3 contains 15 residues. CDR3 sequence reads: CSVVLGLQGWDGYTF. The CDR3 nucleotides are TGCAGCGTTGTTCTGGGGTTACAGGGCTGGGATGGCTACACCTTC.

The CDR3 protein is CASSRLAGDLYNEQFF. Here the CDR3 DNA reads TGTGCCAGCAGCAGATTAGCGGGGGACCTCTACAATGAGCAGTTCTTC. This chain connects TRBV7-9 to TRBJ2-1, with 9 bases identical to TRBD2. V shed 5 bases and J 3 bases; nucleotides not matched to a gene: 8. Germline loops: CDR1 SEHNR, CDR2 FQNEAQ (reference sequence). The CDR3 loop spans 16 amino acids.

The chain links TRBV28 to TRBJ1-1, with 7 positions matching TRBD1. Germline V gene lookup returns CDR1 MDHEN and CDR2 SYDVKM. Unmatched junction bases numbered 8, after V lost 2 bases and J lost 5 bases. CDR3 length: 15 amino acids. CDR3 loop: CASSLKGAGETEAFF. DNA of the CDR3: TGTGCCAGCAGTTTAAAGGGGGCCGGAGAAACTGAAGCTTTCTTT.

The gene calls are TRBV13 and TRBJ2-2, with 10 nucleotides matching TRBD1. The CDR3 covers 15 residues. Trimming at V came to 5 bases and at J to 5 bases, leaving 5 bases not matched to a gene. The germline CDR1 and CDR2 sequences are PRHDT and FYEKMQ (reference sequence). The CDR3: CASSPRTGGTGELFF. The CDR3 nucleotides read TGTGCCAGCAGCCCCCGGACAGGGGGAACCGGGGAGCTGTTTTTT.